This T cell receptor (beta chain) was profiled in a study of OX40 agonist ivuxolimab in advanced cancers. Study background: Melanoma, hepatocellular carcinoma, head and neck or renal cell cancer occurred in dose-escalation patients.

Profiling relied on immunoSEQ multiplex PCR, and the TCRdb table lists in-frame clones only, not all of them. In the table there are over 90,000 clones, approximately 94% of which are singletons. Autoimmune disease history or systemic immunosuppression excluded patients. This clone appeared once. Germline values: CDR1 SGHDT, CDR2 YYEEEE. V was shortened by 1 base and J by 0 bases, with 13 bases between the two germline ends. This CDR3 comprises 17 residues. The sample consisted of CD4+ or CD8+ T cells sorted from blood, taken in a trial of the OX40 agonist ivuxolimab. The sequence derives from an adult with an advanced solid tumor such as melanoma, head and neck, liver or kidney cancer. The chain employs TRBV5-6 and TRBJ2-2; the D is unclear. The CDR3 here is CASSLSSFNANTGELFF. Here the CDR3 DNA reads TGTGCCAGCAGCTTGTCTTCTTTCAACGCGAACACCGGGGAGCTGTTTTTT.